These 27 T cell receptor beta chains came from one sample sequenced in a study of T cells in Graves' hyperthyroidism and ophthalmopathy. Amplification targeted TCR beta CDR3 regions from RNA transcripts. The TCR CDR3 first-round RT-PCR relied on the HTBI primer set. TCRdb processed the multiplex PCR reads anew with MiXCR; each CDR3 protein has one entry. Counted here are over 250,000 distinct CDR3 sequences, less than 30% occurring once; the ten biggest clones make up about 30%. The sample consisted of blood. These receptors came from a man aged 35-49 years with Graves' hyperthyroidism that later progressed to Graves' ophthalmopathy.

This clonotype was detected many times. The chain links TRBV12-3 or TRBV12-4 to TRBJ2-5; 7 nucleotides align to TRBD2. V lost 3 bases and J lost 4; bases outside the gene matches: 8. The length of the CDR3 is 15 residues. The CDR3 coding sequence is TGTGCCAGCAGTTTCCATGGCCAGCGGGGAGAGACCCAGTACTTC. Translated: CASSFHGQRGETQYF.

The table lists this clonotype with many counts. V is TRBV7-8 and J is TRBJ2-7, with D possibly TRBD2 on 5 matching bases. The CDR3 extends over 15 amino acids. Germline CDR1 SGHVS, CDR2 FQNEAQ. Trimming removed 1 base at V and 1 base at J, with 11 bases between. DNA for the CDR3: TGTGCCAGCAGCTTAGTTTCGGGAATGTCCTACGAGCAGTACTTC. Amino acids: CASSLVSGMSYEQYF.

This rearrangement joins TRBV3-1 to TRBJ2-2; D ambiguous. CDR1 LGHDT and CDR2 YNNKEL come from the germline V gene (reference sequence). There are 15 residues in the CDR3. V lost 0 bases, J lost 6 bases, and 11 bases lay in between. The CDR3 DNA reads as TGTGCCAGCAGCCAAGAGATATGGAGAGCCGGGGAGCTGTTTTTT. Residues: CASSQEIWRAGELFF.

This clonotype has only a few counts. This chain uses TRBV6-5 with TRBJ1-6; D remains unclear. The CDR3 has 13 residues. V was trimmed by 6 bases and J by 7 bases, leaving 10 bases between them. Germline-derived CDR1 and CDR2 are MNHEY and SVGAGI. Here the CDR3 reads CASRGNPNSPLHF. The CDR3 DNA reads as TGTGCCAGCAGGGGAAACCCGAATTCACCCCTCCACTTT.

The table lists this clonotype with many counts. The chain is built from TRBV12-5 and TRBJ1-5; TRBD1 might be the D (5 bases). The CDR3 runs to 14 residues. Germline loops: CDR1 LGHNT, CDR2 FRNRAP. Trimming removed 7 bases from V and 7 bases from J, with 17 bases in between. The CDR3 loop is CASAYSPGDQPQHF. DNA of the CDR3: TGTGCTAGTGCCTACTCCCCCGGGGACCAGCCCCAGCATTTT.

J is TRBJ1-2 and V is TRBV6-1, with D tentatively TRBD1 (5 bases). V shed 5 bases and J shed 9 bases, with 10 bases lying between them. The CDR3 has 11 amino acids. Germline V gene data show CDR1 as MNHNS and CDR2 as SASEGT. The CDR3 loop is CASSLKGSYTF. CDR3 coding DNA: TGTGCCAGCAGTCTAAAGGGGAGCTACACCTTC.

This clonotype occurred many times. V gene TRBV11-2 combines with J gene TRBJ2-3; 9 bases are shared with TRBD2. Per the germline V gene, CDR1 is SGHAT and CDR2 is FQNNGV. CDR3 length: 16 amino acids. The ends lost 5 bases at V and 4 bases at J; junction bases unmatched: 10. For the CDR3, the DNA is TGTGCCAGCAGCCTCCCATTAGCGGGAGTCTCAGATACGCAGTATTTT. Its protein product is CASSLPLAGVSDTQYF.

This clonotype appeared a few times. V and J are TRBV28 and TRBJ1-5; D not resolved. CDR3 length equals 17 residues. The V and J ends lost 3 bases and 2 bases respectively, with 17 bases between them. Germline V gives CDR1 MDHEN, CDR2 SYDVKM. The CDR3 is CASSLQQGIVGNQPQHF. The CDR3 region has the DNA TGTGCCAGCAGTTTGCAACAAGGGATCGTTGGCAATCAGCCCCAGCATTTT. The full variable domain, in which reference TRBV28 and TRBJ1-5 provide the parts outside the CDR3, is DVKVTQSSRYLVKRTGEKVFLECVQDMDHENMFWYRQDPGLGLRLIYFSYDVKMKEKGDIPEGYSVSREKKERFSLILESASTNQTSMYLCASSLQQGIVGNQPQHFGDGTRLSIL.

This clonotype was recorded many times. CDR3 nucleotides: TGCAGTGCCCTAGCGGGCAGCTCCTACGAGCAGTACTTC. It specifies CSALAGSSYEQYF. The chain recombines TRBV20-1 with TRBJ2-7; 8 bases match TRBD2. Per the germline V gene, CDR1 is DFQATT and CDR2 is SNEGSKA (reference sequence). This CDR3 contains 13 residues. Trimming cost V 6 bases and J 0 bases; bases outside gene matches: 4.

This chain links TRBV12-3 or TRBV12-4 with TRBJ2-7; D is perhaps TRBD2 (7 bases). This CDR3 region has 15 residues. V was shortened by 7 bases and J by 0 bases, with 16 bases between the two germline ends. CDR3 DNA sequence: TGTGCCAGCAACCGGGGGGCGGGGCCCTCCTACGAGCAGTACTTC. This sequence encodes CASNRGAGPSYEQYF.

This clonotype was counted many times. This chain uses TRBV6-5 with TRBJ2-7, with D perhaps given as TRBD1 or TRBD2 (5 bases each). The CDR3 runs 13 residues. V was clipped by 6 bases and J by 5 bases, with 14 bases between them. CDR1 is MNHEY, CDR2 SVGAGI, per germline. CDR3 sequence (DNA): TGTGCCAGCAGCTTATCAGGGACGAACGAGCAGTACTTC. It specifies CASSLSGTNEQYF.

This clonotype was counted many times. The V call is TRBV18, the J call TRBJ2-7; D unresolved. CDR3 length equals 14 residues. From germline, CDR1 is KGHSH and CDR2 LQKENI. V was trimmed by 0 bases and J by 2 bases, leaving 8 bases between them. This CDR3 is CASSPPVQAYEQYF. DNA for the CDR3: TGTGCCAGCTCACCACCGGTGCAGGCCTACGAGCAGTACTTC.

The CDR3: CASVGRRNTEAFF. The CDR3 DNA sequence: TGTGCCAGCGTGGGCAGACGGAACACTGAAGCTTTCTTT. This chain connects TRBV6-1 to TRBJ1-1; D unresolved. The V gene's germline CDR1 is MNHNS and CDR2 SASEGT. The CDR3 loop spans 13 amino acids. V lost 8 bases to trimming and J lost 1 base, with 11 bases between them.

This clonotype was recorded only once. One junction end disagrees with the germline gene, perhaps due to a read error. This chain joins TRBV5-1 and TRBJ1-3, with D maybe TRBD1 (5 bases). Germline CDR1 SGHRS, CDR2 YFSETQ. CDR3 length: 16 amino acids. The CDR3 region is CASSLGDGYSGNAIYF. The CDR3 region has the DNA TGCGCCAGCAGCTTGGGGGACGGGTACTCTGGAAACGCCATATATTTT.

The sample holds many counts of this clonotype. The CDR3 sequence is CATSHVTGSPRSSGANVLTF. The CDR3 DNA follows: TGTGCCACCAGTCACGTTACAGGGTCACCGCGCAGCTCTGGGGCCAACGTCCTGACTTTC. This chain uses TRBV24-1 with TRBJ2-6, with D tentatively TRBD1 (6 bases). Per the germline V gene, CDR1 is KGHDR and CDR2 is SFDVKD. This CDR3 contains 20 residues. Trimming shortened V by 6 bases and J by 0 bases, and 23 bases separated the two germline ends.

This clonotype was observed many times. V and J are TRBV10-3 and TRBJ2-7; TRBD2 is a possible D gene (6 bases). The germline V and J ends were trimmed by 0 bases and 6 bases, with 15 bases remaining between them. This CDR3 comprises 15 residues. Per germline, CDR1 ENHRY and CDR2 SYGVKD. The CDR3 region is CAISESLRDQGEQYF. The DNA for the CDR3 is TGTGCCATCAGTGAGTCGTTGCGGGATCAGGGCGAGCAGTACTTC.

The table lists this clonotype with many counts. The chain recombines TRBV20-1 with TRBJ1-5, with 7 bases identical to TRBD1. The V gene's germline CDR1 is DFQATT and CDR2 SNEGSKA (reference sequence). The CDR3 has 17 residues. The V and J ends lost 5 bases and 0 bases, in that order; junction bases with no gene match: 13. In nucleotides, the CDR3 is TGCAGTGCTGGAGTCGGGACAGTGGCCTATAGCAATCAGCCCCAGCATTTT. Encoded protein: CSAGVGTVAYSNQPQHF.

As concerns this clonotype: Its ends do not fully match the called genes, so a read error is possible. CDR3 sequence: CATSREAGQRGWESSDQPQHF. The CDR3 DNA follows: TGTGCCACCAGCAGAGAGGCGGGCCAGAGAGGGTGGGAAAGTAGCGATCAGCCCCAGCATTTT. The chain uses TRBV15 and TRBJ1-5; D is undetermined. CDR3 length: 21 residues. Germline assignment: CDR1 LNHNV and CDR2 YYDKDF (reference sequence).

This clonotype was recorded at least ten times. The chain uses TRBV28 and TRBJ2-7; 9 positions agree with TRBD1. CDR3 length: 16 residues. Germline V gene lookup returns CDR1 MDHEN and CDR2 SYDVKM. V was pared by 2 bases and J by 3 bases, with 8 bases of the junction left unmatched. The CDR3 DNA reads TGTGCCAGCAGTTTACCTACAGGGGGCCTGGACTACGAGCAGTACTTC. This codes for CASSLPTGGLDYEQYF.

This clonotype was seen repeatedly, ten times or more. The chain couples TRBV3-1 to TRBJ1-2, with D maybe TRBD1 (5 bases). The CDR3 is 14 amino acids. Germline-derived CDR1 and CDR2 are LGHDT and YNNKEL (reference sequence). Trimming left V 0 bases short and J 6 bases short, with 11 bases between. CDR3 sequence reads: CASSQDGQGNGYTF. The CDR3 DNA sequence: TGTGCCAGCAGCCAAGATGGGCAGGGAAATGGCTACACCTTC. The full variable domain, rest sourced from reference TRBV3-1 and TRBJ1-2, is DTAVSQTPKYLVTQMGNDKSIKCEQNLGHDTMYWYKQDSKKFLKIMFSYNNKELIINETVPNRFSPKSPDKAHLNLHINSLELGDSAVYFCASSQDGQGNGYTFGSGTRLTVV.

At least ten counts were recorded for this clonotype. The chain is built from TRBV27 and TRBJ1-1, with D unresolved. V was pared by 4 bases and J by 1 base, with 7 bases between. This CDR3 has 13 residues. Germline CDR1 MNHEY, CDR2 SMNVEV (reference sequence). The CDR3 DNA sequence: TGTGCCAGCAGTTATTACAAGAACACTGAAGCTTTCTTT. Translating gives CASSYYKNTEAFF.

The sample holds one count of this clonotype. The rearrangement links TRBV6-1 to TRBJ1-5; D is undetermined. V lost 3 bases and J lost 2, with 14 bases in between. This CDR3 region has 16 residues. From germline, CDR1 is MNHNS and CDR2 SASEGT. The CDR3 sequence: CASSETRGRGNQPQHF. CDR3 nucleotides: TGTGCCAGCAGTGAGACTAGAGGTAGGGGCAATCAGCCCCAGCATTTT.

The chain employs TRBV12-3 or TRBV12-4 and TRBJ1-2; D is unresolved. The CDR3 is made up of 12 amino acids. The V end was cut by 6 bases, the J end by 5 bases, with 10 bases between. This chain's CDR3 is CASSPSEYGYTF. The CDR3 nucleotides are TGTGCCAGCAGCCCATCCGAGTATGGCTACACCTTC.

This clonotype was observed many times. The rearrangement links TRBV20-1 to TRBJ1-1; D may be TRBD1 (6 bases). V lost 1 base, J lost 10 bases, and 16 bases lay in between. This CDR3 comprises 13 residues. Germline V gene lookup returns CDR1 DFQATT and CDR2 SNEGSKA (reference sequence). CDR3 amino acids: CSARGRGGFLAFF. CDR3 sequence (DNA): TGCAGTGCTAGAGGGCGGGGGGGCTTCTTAGCTTTCTTT.

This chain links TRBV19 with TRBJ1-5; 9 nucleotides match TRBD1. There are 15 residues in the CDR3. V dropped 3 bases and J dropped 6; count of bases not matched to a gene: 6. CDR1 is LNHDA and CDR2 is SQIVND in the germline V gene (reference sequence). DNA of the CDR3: TGTGCCAGTAGTATTAAGGGGACAGGGACTCAGCCCCAGCATTTT. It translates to CASSIKGTGTQPQHF.

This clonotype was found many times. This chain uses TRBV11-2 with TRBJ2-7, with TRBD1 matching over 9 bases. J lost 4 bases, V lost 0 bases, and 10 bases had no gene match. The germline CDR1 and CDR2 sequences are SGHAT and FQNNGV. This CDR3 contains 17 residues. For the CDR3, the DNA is TGTGCCAGCAGCTTAGAGCCCCGGGACAGGGATAGGTACGAGCAGTACTTC. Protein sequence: CASSLEPRDRDRYEQYF.

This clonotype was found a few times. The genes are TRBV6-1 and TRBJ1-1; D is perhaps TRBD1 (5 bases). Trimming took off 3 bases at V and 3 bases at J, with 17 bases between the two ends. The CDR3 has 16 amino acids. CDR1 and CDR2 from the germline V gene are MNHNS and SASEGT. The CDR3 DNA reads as TGTGCCAGCAGTGAGCCGTTGGGGGGATTGGACACTGAAGCTTTCTTT. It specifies CASSEPLGGLDTEAFF.